The present entry profiles one TCR beta chain with its context. The J segment lost 5 bases and the V segment lost 4 bases, leaving 7 bases of the junction unmatched. The CDR3 length is 17 residues. Germline V gene lookup returns CDR1 SGHVS and CDR2 FNYEAQ. iRepertoire HTBI primers and Arm-PCR of CDR3 regions built TCR beta libraries. MiXCR, applied by TCRdb to the multiplex PCR reads, yields one record per CDR3 protein. The sample holds about 330,000 distinct CDR3 sequences, 15% to 20% seen once. This record comes from a study of regulatory T cells in long-lasting Graves disease. The time point here: newly diagnosed GD, antithyroid drugs for less than 3 months. Generation of the TCR library employed RNA extracted from PBMCs. These data were also reused for a study on T cells in Graves' hyperthyroidism and ophthalmopathy. From that second work: The study enrolled patients aged 18 to 65 with newly diagnosed hyperthyroidism of under 2 months' duration.

Source: peripheral blood mononuclear cells (PBMCs), taken at new diagnosis, from a patient treated with antithyroid drugs. This clonotype was obtained from a woman younger than 35 with Graves disease. The J gene is TRBJ2-1, the V gene TRBV7-6; 14 bases map to TRBD2. The CDR3 region has the DNA TGTGCCAGCAGCTCCGGGACTAGCGGGGGTAGCGACAATGAGCAGTTCTTC. It specifies CASSSGTSGGSDNEQFF. The full variable domain, in which reference TRBV7-6 and TRBJ2-1 provide the parts outside the CDR3, is GAGVSQSPRYKVTKRGQDVALRCDPISGHVSLYWYRQALGQGPEFLTYFNYEAQQDKSGLPNDRFSAERPEGSISTLTIQRTEQRDSAMYRCASSSGTSGGSDNEQFFGPGTRLTVL.